A selection of T cell receptor beta chains follows, all from one sample in a study of T cells after yellow fever vaccination. MiXCR was run by TCRdb on the 5' RACE reads, yielding one entry per CDR3 protein. The sample lists some 350,000 distinct CDR3 sequences, roughly 4.3% occurring once. The starting material was PBMCs, obtained 5 days after the yellow fever booster vaccination. These receptors all come from a man aged 18 to 35 who received the YFV17D yellow fever vaccine. CDR3s include the opening cysteine and the closing phenylalanine or tryptophan. The order of the fields is clone size, D gene, V gene, J gene, CDR3 protein, CDR3 DNA. D genes are given only for firm matches. A row's size may be missing; if present it is once, few, many or a size class.

>few|.|TRBV3-1|TRBJ1-1
CASSQDRSRMGGTEAFF
TGTGCCAGCAGCCAAGATCGTTCGCGGATGGGAGGGACTGAAGCTTTCTTT
>.|TRBD2|TRBV4-1|TRBJ2-3
CASSQVTRGTEYF
TGCGCCAGCAGCCAAGTTACGCGGGGGACTGAATATTTT
>.|.|TRBV7-9|TRBJ2-3
CASSIMSGRPDTQYF
TGTGCCAGCAGCATAATGAGCGGTCGGCCAGATACGCAGTATTTT
>.|.|TRBV25-1|TRBJ1-6
CASSRPGGSPLHF
TGTGCCAGCAGTCGCCCCGGGGGTTCACCCCTCCACTTT
>few|TRBD1|TRBV4-2|TRBJ1-1
CASRMQGGRNTEAFF
TGTGCCAGCAGAATGCAGGGGGGTCGTAACACTGAAGCTTTCTTT
>few|TRBD1|TRBV12-3/TRBV12-4|TRBJ1-1
CASSGTGGVTEAFF
TGTGCCAGCAGTGGGACAGGGGGTGTCACTGAAGCTTTCTTT
>many|.|TRBV7-8|TRBJ1-5
CASSLIHQGRRFQPQHF
TGTGCCAGCAGCTTAATTCACCAGGGTAGACGTTTTCAGCCCCAGCATTTT
>few|TRBD1|TRBV20-1|TRBJ1-2
CSARRGQGEIYGYTF
TGCAGTGCTAGGAGGGGACAGGGGGAAATTTATGGCTACACCTTC
>few|TRBD2|TRBV7-6|TRBJ2-1
CASSLTSGGARIEQFF
TGTGCCAGCAGCTTGACTAGCGGGGGGGCCAGGATTGAGCAGTTCTTC
>.|.|TRBV7-2|TRBJ1-2
CASSYDRSYGYTF
TGTGCCAGCAGCTATGACAGGAGTTATGGCTACACCTTC
>few|.|TRBV20-1|TRBJ1-6
CSAKGGGQYNSPLHF
TGCAGTGCTAAAGGCGGCGGACAGTATAATTCACCCCTCCACTTT
>.|.|TRBV28|TRBJ2-3
CASKGWNVDTQYF
TGTGCCAGCAAAGGTTGGAATGTAGATACGCAGTATTTT
>.|TRBD1|TRBV28|TRBJ1-5
CASSFLSTGTGVLNQPQHF
TGTGCCAGCAGTTTTCTCAGTACTGGGACAGGGGTCCTAAATCAGCCCCAGCATTTT
>few|.|TRBV5-1|TRBJ2-1
CASSLGHESNEQFF
TGCGCCAGCAGCTTGGGACACGAGAGCAATGAGCAGTTCTTC
>many|.|TRBV4-1|TRBJ1-2
CASSQDPGSYGYTF
TGCGCCAGCAGCCAAGATCCCGGTAGCTATGGCTACACCTTC
>.|.|TRBV19|TRBJ1-6
CASSISARNNSPLHF
TGTGCCAGTAGTATATCGGCCCGAAATAATTCACCCCTCCACTTT
>many|TRBD2|TRBV6-2/TRBV6-3|TRBJ2-6
CASRGLVAGANVLTF
TGTGCCAGCAGAGGACTAGTAGCTGGGGCCAACGTCCTGACTTTC
>few|TRBD1|TRBV6-2/TRBV6-3|TRBJ1-1
CASSYKQGATEAFF
TGTGCCAGCAGTTACAAGCAGGGGGCCACTGAAGCTTTCTTT
>few|.|TRBV7-9|TRBJ1-1
CASSLAVRNTEAFF
TGTGCCAGCAGCTTAGCGGTTAGAAACACTGAAGCTTTCTTT
>.|.|TRBV25-1|TRBJ2-1
CASSESRLQQFF
TGTGCCAGCAGTGAATCCAGGTTACAGCAGTTCTTC
>many|TRBD1|TRBV19|TRBJ1-2
CASSISSQGDYGYTF
TGTGCCAGTAGTATATCATCTCAGGGGGACTATGGCTACACCTTC
>many|TRBD2|TRBV24-1|TRBJ2-3
CATSDPGRGDADTQYF
TGTGCCACCAGTGATCCTGGCCGGGGGGATGCAGATACGCAGTATTTT
>many|TRBD2|TRBV5-1|TRBJ2-5
CASSESGARGRTQYF
TGCGCCAGCAGCGAAAGCGGGGCAAGAGGGAGGACCCAGTACTTC
>few|.|TRBV6-5|TRBJ1-2
CASSQTDYLANYGYTF
TGTGCCAGCAGTCAGACGGACTACCTAGCTAACTATGGCTACACCTTC
>few|.|TRBV20-1|TRBJ2-4
CSARGQGGNIQYF
TGCAGTGCTAGGGGGCAGGGGGGAAACATTCAGTACTTC
>many|.|TRBV7-2|TRBJ1-2
CASSLGGSYGYTF
TGCGCCAGCAGCTTGGGAGGGAGCTATGGCTACACCTTC
>few|.|TRBV5-1|TRBJ1-5
CASSLGSGTGQPQHF
TGCGCCAGCAGCTTGGGCTCAGGGACGGGGCAGCCCCAGCATTTT
>many|TRBD1|TRBV4-3|TRBJ2-1
CASSLGQGANEQFF
TGCGCCAGCAGCCTCGGACAGGGGGCCAATGAGCAGTTCTTC
>few|TRBD1|TRBV6-2/TRBV6-3|TRBJ2-5
CASSPQGALQETQYF
TGTGCCAGCAGTCCACAGGGGGCACTCCAAGAGACCCAGTACTTC
>.|TRBD1|TRBV2|TRBJ2-1
CARRDRGQHEQFF
TGTGCCAGGCGGGACAGGGGGCAGCATGAGCAGTTCTTC
>many|TRBD2|TRBV4-1|TRBJ2-5
CASSQDPAGGQETQYF
TGCGCCAGCAGCCAAGACCCAGCGGGGGGCCAAGAGACCCAGTACTTC
>few|TRBD2|TRBV4-2|TRBJ2-3
CASSHIAGGPTDTQYF
TGTGCCAGCAGCCACATAGCGGGGGGGCCTACAGATACGCAGTATTTT
>.|.|TRBV11-2|TRBJ1-4
CASSLVGGLAANEKLFF
TGTGCCAGCAGCTTAGTCGGGGGGCTAGCGGCTAATGAAAAACTGTTTTTT